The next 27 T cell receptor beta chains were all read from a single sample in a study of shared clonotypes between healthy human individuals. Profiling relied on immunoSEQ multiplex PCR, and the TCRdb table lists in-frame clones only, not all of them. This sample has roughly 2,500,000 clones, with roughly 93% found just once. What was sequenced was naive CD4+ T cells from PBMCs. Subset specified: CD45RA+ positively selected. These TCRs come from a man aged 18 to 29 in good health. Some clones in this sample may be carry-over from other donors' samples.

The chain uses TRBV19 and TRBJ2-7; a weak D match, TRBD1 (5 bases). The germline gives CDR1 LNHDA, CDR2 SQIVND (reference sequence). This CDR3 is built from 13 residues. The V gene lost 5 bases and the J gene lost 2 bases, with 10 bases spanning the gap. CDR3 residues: CASSVDRAYEQYF. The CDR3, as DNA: TGTGCCAGTAGTGTCGACAGAGCCTACGAGCAGTACTTC.

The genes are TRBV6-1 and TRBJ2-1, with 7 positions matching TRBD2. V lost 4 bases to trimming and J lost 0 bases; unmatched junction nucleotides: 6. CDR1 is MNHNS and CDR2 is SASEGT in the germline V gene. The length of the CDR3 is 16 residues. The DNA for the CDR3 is TGTGCCAGCAGTGGAGGAGCGGGGAGCTCCTACAATGAGCAGTTCTTC. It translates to CASSGGAGSSYNEQFF.

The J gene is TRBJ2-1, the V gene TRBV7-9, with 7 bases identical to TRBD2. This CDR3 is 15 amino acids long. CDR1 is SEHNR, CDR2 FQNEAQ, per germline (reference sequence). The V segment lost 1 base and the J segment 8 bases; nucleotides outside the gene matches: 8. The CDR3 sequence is CASSLDAGAVDEQFF. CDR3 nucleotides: TGTGCCAGCAGCTTAGATGCGGGAGCAGTGGATGAGCAGTTCTTC.

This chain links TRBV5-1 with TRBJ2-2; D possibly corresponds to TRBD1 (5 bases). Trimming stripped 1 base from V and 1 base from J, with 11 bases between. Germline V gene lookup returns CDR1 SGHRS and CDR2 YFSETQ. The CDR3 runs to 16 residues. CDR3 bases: TGCGCCAGCAGCTTGATCCTTACAGGGAACACCGGGGAGCTGTTTTTT. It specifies CASSLILTGNTGELFF. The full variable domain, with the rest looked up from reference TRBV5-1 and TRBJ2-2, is KAGVTQTPRYLIKTRGQQVTLSCSPISGHRSVSWYQQTPGQGLQFLFEYFSETQRNKGNFPGRFSGRQFSNSRSEMNVSTLELGDSALYLCASSLILTGNTGELFFGEGSRLTVL.

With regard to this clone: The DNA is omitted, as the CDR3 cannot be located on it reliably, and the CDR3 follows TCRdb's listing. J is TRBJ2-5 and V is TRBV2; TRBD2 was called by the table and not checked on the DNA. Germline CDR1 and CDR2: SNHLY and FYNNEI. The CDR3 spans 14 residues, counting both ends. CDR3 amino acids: CASSSSGVLAPQYF.

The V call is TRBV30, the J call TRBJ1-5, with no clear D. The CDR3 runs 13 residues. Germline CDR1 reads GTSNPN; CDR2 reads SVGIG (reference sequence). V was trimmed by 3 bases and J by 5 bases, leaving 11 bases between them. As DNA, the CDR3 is TGTGCCTGGAGCCAGGAGGTCTATCAGCCCCAGCATTTT. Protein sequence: CAWSQEVYQPQHF.

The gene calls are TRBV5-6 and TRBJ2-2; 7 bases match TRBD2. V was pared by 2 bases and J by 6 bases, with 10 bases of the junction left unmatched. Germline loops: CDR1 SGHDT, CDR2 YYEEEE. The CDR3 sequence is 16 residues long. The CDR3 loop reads CASSLLGLGPAGELFF. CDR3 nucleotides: TGTGCCAGCAGCTTATTAGGACTAGGCCCCGCCGGGGAGCTGTTTTTT.

CDR3: CASSEQGFNTEAFF. As DNA, the CDR3 is TGTGCCAGCAGCGAACAGGGTTTCAACACTGAAGCTTTCTTT. The V call is TRBV7-9, the J call TRBJ1-1, with a tentative D call TRBD1 (6 bases). V lost 5 bases and J 2 bases, leaving 12 bases between the germline ends. This CDR3 is built from 14 residues. Germline CDR1 reads SEHNR; CDR2 reads FQNEAQ (reference sequence).

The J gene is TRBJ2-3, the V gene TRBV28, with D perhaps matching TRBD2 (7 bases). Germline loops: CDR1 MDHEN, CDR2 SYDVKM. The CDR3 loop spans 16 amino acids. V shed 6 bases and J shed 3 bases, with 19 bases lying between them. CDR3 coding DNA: TGTGCCAGCAGCTGGGGGGCGCAGGGAGGGACAGATACGCAGTATTTT. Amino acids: CASSWGAQGGTDTQYF. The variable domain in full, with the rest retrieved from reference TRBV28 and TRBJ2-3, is DVKVTQSSRYLVKRTGEKVFLECVQDMDHENMFWYRQDPGLGLRLIYFSYDVKMKEKGDIPEGYSVSREKKERFSLILESASTNQTSMYLCASSWGAQGGTDTQYFGPGTRLTVL.

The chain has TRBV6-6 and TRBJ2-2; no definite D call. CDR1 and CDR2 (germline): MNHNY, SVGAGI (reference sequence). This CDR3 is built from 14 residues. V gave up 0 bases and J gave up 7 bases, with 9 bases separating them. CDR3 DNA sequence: TGTGCCAGCAGTTACTCCTTTTCGGGCGGGGAGCTGTTTTTT. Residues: CASSYSFSGGELFF.

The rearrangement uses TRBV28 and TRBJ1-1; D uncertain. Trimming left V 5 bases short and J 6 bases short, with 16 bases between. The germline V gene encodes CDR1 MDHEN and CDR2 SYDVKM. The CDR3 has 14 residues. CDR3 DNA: TGTGCCAGCAGTGGGTCCAGTTTGGGGTCTGAAGCTTTCTTT. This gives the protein CASSGSSLGSEAFF.

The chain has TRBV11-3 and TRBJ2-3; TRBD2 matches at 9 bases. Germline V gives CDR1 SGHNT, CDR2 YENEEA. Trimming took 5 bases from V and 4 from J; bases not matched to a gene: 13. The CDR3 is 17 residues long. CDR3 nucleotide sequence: TGTGCCAGCAGCCCCGGGACGGCGCGGGAGGGGGCAGATACGCAGTATTTT. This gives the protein CASSPGTAREGADTQYF.

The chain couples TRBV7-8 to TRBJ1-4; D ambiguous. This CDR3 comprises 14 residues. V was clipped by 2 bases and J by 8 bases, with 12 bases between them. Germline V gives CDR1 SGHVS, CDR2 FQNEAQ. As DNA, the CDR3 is TGTGCCAGCAGCTTATTGGGGTTTAGGGAAAAACTGTTTTTT. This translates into CASSLLGFREKLFF.

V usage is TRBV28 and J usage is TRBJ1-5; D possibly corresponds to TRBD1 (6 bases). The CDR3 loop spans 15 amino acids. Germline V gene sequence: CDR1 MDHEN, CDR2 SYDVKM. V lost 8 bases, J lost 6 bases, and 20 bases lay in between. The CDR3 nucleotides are TGTGCCAGCGGAAGCTTGAGAGGGGGTAGTCAGCCCCAGCATTTT. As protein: CASGSLRGGSQPQHF.

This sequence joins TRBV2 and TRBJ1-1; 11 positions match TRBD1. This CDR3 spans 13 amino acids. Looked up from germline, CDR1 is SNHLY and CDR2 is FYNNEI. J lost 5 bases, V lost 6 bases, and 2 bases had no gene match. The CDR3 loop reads CASRGQGGTEAFF. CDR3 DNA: TGTGCCAGCAGGGGACAGGGGGGGACTGAAGCTTTCTTT.

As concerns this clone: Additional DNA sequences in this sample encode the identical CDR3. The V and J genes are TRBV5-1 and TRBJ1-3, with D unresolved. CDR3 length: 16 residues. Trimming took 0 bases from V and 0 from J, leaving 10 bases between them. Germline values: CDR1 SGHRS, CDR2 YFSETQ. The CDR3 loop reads CASSLAGPSSGNTIYF. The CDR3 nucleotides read TGCGCCAGCAGCTTGGCCGGACCGTCCTCTGGAAACACCATATATTTT.

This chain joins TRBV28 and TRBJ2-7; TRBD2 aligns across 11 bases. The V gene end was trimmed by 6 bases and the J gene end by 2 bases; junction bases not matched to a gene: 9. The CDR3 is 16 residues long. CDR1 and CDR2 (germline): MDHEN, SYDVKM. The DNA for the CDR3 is TGTGCCAGCAGCCAACTATTAGCGGGGGGGACCTACGAGCAGTACTTC. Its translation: CASSQLLAGGTYEQYF.

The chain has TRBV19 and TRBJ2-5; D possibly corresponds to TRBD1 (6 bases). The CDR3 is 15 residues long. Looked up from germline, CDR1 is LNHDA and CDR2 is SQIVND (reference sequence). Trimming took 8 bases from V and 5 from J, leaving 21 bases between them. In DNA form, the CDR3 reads TGTGCCAGTGCTGAGTATGGGACACTGGAGGAGACCCAGTACTTC. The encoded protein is CASAEYGTLEETQYF. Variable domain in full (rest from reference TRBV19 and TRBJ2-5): DGGITQSPKYLFRKEGQNVTLSCEQNLNHDAMYWYRQDPGQGLRLIYYSQIVNDFQKGDIAEGYSVSREKKESFPLTVTSAQKNPTAFYLCASAEYGTLEETQYFGPGTRLLVL.

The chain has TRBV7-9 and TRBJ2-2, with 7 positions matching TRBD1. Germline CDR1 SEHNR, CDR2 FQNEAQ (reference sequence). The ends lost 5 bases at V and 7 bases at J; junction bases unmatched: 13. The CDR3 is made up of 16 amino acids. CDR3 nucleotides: TGTGCCAGCAGCCCCTCGGGACAGCCCTACGGCGGGGAGCTGTTTTTT. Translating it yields CASSPSGQPYGGELFF.

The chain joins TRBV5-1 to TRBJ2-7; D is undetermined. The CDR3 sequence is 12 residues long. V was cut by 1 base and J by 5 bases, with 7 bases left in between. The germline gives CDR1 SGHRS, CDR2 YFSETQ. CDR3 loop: CASSLKGHEQYF. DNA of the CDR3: TGCGCCAGCAGCTTGAAAGGGCACGAGCAGTACTTC.

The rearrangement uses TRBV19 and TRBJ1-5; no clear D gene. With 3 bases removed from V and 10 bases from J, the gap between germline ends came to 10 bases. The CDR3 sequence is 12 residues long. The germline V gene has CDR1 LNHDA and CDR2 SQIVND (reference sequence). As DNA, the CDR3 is TGTGCCAGTAGTATTTTATACTCACCCCAGCATTTT. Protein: CASSILYSPQHF.

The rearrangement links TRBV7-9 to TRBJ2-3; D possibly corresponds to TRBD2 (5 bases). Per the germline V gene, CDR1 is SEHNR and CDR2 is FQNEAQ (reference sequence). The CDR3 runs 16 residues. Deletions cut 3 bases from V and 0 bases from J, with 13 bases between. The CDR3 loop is CASSFTYGLSTDTQYF. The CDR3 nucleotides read TGTGCCAGCAGCTTCACCTACGGACTCAGCACAGATACGCAGTATTTT. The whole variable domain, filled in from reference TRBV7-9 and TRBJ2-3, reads DTGVSQNPRHKITKRGQNVTFRCDPISEHNRLYWYRQTLGQGPEFLTYFQNEAQLEKSRLLSDRFSAERPKGSFSTLEIQRTEQGDSAMYLCASSFTYGLSTDTQYFGPGTRLTVL.

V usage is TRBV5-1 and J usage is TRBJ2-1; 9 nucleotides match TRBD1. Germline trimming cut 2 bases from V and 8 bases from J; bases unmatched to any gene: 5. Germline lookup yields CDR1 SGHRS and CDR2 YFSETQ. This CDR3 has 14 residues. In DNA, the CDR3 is TGCGCCAGCAGCTTACAGGGGGCTCGGGATGAGCAGTTCTTC. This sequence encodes CASSLQGARDEQFF.

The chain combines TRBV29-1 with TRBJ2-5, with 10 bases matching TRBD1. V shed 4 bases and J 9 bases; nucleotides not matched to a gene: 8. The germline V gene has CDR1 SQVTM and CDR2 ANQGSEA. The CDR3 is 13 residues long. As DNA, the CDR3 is TGCAGCGTTGGGGGACAGGGGAGTATGCCCCAGTACTTC. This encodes CSVGGQGSMPQYF. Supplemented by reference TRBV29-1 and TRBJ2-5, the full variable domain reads SAVISQKPSRDICQRGTSLTIQCQVDSQVTMMFWYRQQPGQSLTLIATANQGSEATYESGFVIDKFPISRPNLTFSTLTVSNMSPEDSSIYLCSVGGQGSMPQYFGPGTRLLVL.

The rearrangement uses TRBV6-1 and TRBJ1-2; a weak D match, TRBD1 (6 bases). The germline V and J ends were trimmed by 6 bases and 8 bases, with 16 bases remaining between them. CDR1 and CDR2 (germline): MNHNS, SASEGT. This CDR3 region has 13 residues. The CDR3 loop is CASRATGPQGYTF. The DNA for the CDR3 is TGTGCCAGCAGGGCTACAGGGCCCCAAGGCTACACCTTC.

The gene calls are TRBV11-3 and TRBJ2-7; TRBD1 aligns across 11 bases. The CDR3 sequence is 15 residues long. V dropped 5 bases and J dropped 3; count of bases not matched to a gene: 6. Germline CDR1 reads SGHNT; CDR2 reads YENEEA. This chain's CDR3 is CASSRSGTGGYEQYF. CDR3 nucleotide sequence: TGTGCCAGCAGCCGTTCCGGGACAGGGGGCTACGAGCAGTACTTC.

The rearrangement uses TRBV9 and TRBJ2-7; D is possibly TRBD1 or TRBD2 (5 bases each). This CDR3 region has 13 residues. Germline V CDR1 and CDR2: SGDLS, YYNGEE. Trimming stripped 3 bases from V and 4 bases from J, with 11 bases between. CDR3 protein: CASSGAWGYEQYF. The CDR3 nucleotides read TGTGCCAGCAGCGGGGCCTGGGGGTACGAGCAGTACTTC.